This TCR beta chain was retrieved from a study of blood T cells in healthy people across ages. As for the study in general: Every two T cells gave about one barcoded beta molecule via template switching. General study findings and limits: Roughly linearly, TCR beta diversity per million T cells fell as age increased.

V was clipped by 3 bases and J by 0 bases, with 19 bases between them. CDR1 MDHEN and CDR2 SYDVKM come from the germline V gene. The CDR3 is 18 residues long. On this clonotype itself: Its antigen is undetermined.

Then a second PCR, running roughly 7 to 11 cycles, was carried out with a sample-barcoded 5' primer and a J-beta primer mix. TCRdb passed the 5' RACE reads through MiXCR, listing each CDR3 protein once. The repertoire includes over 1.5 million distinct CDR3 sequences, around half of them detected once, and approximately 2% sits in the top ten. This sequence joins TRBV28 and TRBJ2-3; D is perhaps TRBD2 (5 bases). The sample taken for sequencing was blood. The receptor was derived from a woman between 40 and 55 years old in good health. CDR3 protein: CASSFAAARGSSTDTQYF. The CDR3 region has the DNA TGTGCCAGCAGTTTCGCGGCCGCCCGGGGATCTAGCACAGATACGCAGTATTTT.